One T cell receptor beta chain is described in this entry. Its antigen is unknown. No qualities accompany the bases; no much larger clone lies one base away. To prepare the library, the immunoSEQ multiplex PCR assay was applied. Rearranged TCR beta chain sequences were amplified using the hsTCRB Kit according to the manufacturer's protocol. Sequencing of TCRB libraries was carried out on an Illumina MiSeq. Per the original workflow: Demultiplexing, trimming and gene mapping were performed with the kit vendor's proprietary platform. Not all clones reach the TCRdb copy of this immuneACCESS table, which keeps in-frame sequences only. Checked studies attribute under half of the gap to unresolved V genes and leave the rest unexplained. That table is the source of V, J and clone size, and D and trimming were worked out from the DNA. The table for this sample lists 58,000 or so clones; around 86% of them were counted only once. 3% to 3.5% of the sample goes to the ten largest clones.

This sample is drawn from a study of a mutant IDH1 vaccine in newly diagnosed glioma (dated by TCRdb to the early 2020s). About the full investigation: Vaccination started 4-6 weeks after radiotherapy alone, or was given together with temozolomide cycles in the groups whose treatment included chemotherapy. Of the roughly 32 patients who were treated, about 60% were male and roughly 38% were female, and the mean age was roughly 40 years. Prior to enrollment, standard therapy consisting of radiotherapy alone, temozolomide alone, or radiochemotherapy with temozolomide had been administered to patients, with the combination being received by most patients. The week-35 safety follow-up was designated visit V12, and the week-47 end of study was designated visit V13. Peripheral blood samples were drawn at six visits, namely V03 (baseline), V05, V07, V10, V12 and V13. For exploratory analyses, longitudinal TCRB deep sequencing was carried out in 25 to 30 treated patients wherever samples were available.

Relative to germline, V is 4 bases shorter and J is 9 bases shorter, with 15 bases between their ends. The CDR3 runs 13 amino acids, cysteine and phenylalanine included. Of all the DNA, just the CDR3 is kept, 39 bases in frame from base 1. CDR1 SNHLY and CDR2 FYNNEI are derived from the germline V gene. Overall study results and their limits: Changes in the top peripheral T cell clonotypes picked up by TCRB sequencing did not appear to be linked to pseudoprogression. The authors noted that analyses of patient blood samples could not be reproduced because of sample limitations. Availability determined which PBMC samples were chosen for TCRB deep sequencing. Across multiple MHC alleles, vaccine-induced immune responses were seen in about 93% of patients.

The time point label corresponds to: week 47, end of study. A 20-mer mutant IDH1 peptide at 300 micrograms in Montanide made up each vaccine dose, which was injected subcutaneously together with topical imiquimod. Patients received eight vaccinations in weeks 1, 3, 5, 7, 11, 15, 19 and 23, corresponding to visits V03 through V10. Donors had newly diagnosed WHO grade 3 or 4 IDH1-mutant astrocytomas with loss of nuclear ATRX. The samples were drawn from NOA16, a multicentre, single-arm, open-label phase I trial in Germany that tested a mutant IDH1 peptide vaccine in humans for the first time. Genomic DNA for TCRB sequencing was isolated from EDTA blood with the DNeasy Blood and Tissue Kit.

This sequence uses TRBV2 and TRBJ2-5; the best D guess is TRBD2, with 5 bases matching. Here the sequenced sample was PBMCs, taken from a glioma patient whose treatment included an IDH1 peptide vaccine. This receptor was obtained from a woman aged 50 to 65 with glioma. The CDR3 corresponds to CASSVEVPSPQYF. The DNA sequence reads TGTGCCAGCAGTGTTGAGGTTCCTAGCCCCCAGTACTTC.